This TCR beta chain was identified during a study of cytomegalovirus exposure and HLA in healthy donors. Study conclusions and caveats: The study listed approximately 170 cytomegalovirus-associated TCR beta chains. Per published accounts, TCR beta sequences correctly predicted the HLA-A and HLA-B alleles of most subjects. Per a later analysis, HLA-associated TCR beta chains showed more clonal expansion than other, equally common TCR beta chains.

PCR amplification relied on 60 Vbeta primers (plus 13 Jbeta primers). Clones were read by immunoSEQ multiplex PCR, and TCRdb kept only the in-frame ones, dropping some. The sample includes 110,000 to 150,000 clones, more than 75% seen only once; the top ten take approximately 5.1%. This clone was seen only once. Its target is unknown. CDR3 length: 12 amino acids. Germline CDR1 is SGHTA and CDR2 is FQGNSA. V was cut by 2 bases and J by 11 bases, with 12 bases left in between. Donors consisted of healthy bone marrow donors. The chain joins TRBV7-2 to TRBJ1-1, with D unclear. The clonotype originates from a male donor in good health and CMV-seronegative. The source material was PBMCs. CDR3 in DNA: TGTGCCAGCAGCTTAAGTAGAAGGAGGGCTTTCTTT. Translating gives CASSLSRRRAFF. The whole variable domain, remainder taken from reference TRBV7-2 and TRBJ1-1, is GAGVSQSPSNKVTEKGKDVELRCDPISGHTALYWYRQSLGQGLEFLIYFQGNSAPDKSGLPSDRFSAERTGGSVSTLTIQRTQQEDSAVYLCASSLSRRRAFFGQGTRLTVV.